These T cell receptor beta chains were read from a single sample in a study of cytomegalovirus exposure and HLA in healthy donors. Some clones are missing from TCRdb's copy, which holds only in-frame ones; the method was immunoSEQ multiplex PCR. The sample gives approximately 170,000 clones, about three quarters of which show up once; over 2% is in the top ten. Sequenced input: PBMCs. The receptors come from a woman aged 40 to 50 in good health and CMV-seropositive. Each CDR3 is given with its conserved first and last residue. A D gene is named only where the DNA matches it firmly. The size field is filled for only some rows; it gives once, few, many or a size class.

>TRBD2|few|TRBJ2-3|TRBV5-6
TGTGCCAGCAGCCCAGGGACTAGCTATGCAGATACGCAGTATTTT
CASSPGTSYADTQYF
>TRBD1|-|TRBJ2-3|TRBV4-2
TGTGCCAGCAGCCAAGAGAAGACAGGGGTCAATTTCATCACAGATACGCAGTATTTT
CASSQEKTGVNFITDTQYF
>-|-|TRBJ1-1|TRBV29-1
TGCAGCGCCGCCCCCCGGGGGAGGAACACTGAAGCTTTCTTT
CSAAPRGRNTEAFF
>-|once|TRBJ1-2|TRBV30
TGTGCCTGGAGTGTAGCCGGGAAGCGGTCGAGTGGCTACACCTTC
CAWSVAGKRSSGYTF
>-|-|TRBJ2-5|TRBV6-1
TGTGCCAGCGTTGGACACATACAAGAGACCCAGTACTTC
CASVGHIQETQYF
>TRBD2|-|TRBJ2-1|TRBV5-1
TGCGCCAGCAACCCTACAAGCGGGAGTGCCAATGAGCAGTTCTTC
CASNPTSGSANEQFF
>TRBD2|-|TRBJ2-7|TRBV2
TGTGCCAGCCGCTTGACTAGCGGGGACGCTTCCTACGAGCAGTACTTC
CASRLTSGDASYEQYF
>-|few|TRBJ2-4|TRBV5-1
TGCGCCAGCAGCCCAGGATTACTAGCCAAAAACATTCAGTACTTC
CASSPGLLAKNIQYF
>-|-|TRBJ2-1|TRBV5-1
TGCGCCAGCAGCGGTGGTGGGAGTTCACAGCCGTACAATGAGCAGTTCTTC
CASSGGGSSQPYNEQFF
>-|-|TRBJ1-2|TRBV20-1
TGCAGTGCTAGCTCGGGGGATGGCTACACCTTC
CSASSGDGYTF
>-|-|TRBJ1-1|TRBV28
TGTGCCTCGGGGGGGCTAAACACTGAAGCTTTCTTT
CASGGLNTEAFF
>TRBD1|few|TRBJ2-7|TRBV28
TGTGCCAGCAGTTTTTCTAGGACAGGGACCTACGAGCAGTACTTC
CASSFSRTGTYEQYF
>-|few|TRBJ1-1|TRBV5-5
TGTGCCAGCAGCCCGCCAGGGATTGACACTGAAGCTTTCTTT
CASSPPGIDTEAFF
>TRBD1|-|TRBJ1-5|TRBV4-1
TGCGCCAGCAGCCACCCCGACAGGGTGGGGCAGCCCCAGCATTTT
CASSHPDRVGQPQHF
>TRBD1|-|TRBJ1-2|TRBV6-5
TGTGCCAGCAGTGTGGACAGGGGTAACTATGGCTACACCTTC
CASSVDRGNYGYTF
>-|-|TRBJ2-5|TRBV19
TGTGCCAGTAGTATAGCCCCAAGGGGAGAGACCCAGTACTTC
CASSIAPRGETQYF
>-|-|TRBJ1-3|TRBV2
TGTGCCAGCAGTTTAACAGTTGGAAACGCCATATATTTT
CASSLTVGNAIYF
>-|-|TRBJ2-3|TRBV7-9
TGTTCCAGCAGCTTAGATGGGGGGGATACGCAGTATTTT
CSSSLDGGDTQYF
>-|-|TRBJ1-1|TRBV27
TGTGCCAGCACTCCCGGCGGCGGGATGAACACTGAAGCTTTCTTT
CASTPGGGMNTEAFF
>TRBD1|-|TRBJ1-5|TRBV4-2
TGTGCCAGCAGCCAAGAAGGACAGGTCAATCAGCCCCAGCATTTT
CASSQEGQVNQPQHF
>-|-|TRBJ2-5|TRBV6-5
TGTGCCAGCAGGTCGCCAGGAGAGACCCAGTACTTC
CASRSPGETQYF
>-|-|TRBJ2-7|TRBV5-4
TGTGCCAGCAGCTCGGGACAGGGACTAGGCGAGCAGTACTTC
CASSSGQGLGEQYF
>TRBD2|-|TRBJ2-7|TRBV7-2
TGTGCCAGCAGCTTAGCTGGGACTAGCGGGTACGAGCAGTACTTC
CASSLAGTSGYEQYF
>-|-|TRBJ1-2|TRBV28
TGTGCCAGCAGTTCGCCCCAGGGCTTTAACTATGGCTACACCTTC
CASSSPQGFNYGYTF
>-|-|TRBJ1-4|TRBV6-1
TGTGCCAGCAGTGAAATCCCGCTAGGTGAAAAACTGTTTTTT
CASSEIPLGEKLFF
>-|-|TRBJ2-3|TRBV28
TGTGCCAGCAGTTTCCTATGGTCCGGCACAGATACGCAGTATTTT
CASSFLWSGTDTQYF
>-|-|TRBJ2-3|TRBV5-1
TGCGCCAGCAGCTTGTTCGGCGGAGCCGAGACAGATACGCAGTATTTT
CASSLFGGAETDTQYF
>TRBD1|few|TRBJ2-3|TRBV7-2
TGTGCCAGCAGCCTTGACCGGGACAGCACACATACGCAGTATTTT
CASSLDRDSTHTQYF
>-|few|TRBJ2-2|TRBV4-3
TGCGCCAGCAGCCAAGGGAGAACCGGGGAGCTGTTTTTT
CASSQGRTGELFF
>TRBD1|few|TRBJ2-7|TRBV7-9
TGTGCCAGCAGCTCTGGACAGGGGGCAAAGCAGTACTTC
CASSSGQGAKQYF
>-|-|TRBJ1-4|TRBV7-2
TGTGCCAGCAGCCAGGGCTCGAAGGGGGAAAAACTGTTTTTT
CASSQGSKGEKLFF
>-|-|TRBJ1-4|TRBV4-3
TGCGCCAGCAGCCACGCCAGGGGCGGTGAAAAACTGTTTTTT
CASSHARGGEKLFF
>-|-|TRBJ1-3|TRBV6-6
TGTGCCAGCAGCGGTATCCTCTCTGGAAACACCATATATTTT
CASSGILSGNTIYF
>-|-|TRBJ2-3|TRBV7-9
TGTGCCAGCAGCCGAGGGGGGGCAAGTGGAGATACGCAGTATTTT
CASSRGGASGDTQYF
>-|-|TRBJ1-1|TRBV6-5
TGTGCCAGCAGTTACTCGTTGGCGGCAGTCGGGGGAGCTTTCTTT
CASSYSLAAVGGAFF
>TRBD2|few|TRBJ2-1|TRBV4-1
TGCGCCAGCAGCCAAGAAGCGGGAGAACCCTACAATGAGCAGTTCTTC
CASSQEAGEPYNEQFF
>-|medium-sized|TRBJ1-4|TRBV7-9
TGTGCCAGCAGCTCCGGACAGCTTAATGAAAAACTGTTTTTT
CASSSGQLNEKLFF
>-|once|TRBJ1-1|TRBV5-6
TGTGCCAGCAGCTTGGGGTACAATACTGAAGCTTTCTTT
CASSLGYNTEAFF
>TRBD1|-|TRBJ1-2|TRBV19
TGTGCCAGTAGGGCCGGGACAGAGATCTATGGCTACACCTTC
CASRAGTEIYGYTF
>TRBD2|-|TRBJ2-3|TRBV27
TGTGCCAGCAGTTTCGGTAGCGGGGGATTAGATACGCAGTATTTT
CASSFGSGGLDTQYF
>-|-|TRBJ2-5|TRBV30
TGTGCCTGGAGTGACGGTCCACAAGAGACCCAGTACTTC
CAWSDGPQETQYF
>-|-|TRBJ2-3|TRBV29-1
TGCAGCGTTGTCAGGGGACCTACCGCAGATACGCAGTATTTT
CSVVRGPTADTQYF
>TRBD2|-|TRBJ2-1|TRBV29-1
TGCAGCGTTGAAGTTGGCGGGAGGGCAACCTCCTTCTACAATGAGCAGTTCTTC
CSVEVGGRATSFYNEQFF
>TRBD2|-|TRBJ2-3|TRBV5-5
TGTGCCAGCAGCTTGTTGGCAGCGGGGGCGAGCACAGATACGCAGTATTTT
CASSLLAAGASTDTQYF
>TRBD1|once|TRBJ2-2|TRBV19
TGTGCCAGTAGTACAGGGGGCGGGACCGGGGAGCTGTTTTTT
CASSTGGGTGELFF
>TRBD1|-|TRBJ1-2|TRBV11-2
TGTGCCAGCAGCCTAGTCGACAGGGGTTATGGCTACACCTTC
CASSLVDRGYGYTF
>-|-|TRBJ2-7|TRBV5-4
TGTGCCAGCGGAAAGGGGGTAGGGAATCCTTACGAGCAGTACTTC
CASGKGVGNPYEQYF
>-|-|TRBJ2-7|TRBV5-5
TGTGCCAGCAGCTTGTCACAGAGTAATTACGAGCAGTACTTC
CASSLSQSNYEQYF
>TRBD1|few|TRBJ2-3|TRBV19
TGTGCCAGTAGTACATTAATGGGGACAGGGGGAAGCACAGATACGCAGTATTTT
CASSTLMGTGGSTDTQYF
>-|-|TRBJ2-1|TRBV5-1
TGCGCCAGCAGCCCCCGAGGAACTGAGCAGTTCTTC
CASSPRGTEQFF
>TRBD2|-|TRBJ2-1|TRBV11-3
TGTGCCAGCAGCTTAGGGGCTAGCGGGTACAATGAGCAGTTCTTC
CASSLGASGYNEQFF
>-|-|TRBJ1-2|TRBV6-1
TGTGCCAGCAGGGAACAGGGTCGCTACACCTTC
CASREQGRYTF
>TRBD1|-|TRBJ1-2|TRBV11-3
TGTGCCAGCAGCCAGGGACAGGGAAGGGACTATGGCTACACCTTC
CASSQGQGRDYGYTF
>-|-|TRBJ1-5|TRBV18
TGTGCCAGCTCACCCCGACAGGATAGCAATCAGCCCCAGCATTTT
CASSPRQDSNQPQHF
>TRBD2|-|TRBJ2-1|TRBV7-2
TGTGCCAGCAGCTTCCCTGGGACTAGATACAATGAGCAGTTCTTC
CASSFPGTRYNEQFF